Sequencing of this TCR beta chain was carried out in a study of shared clonotypes between healthy human individuals. With V trimmed by 0 bases and J by 0 bases, 11 bases remained unmatched. Germline CDR1 is SGDLS and CDR2 is YYNGEE. The length of the CDR3 is 19 residues. Method: immunoSEQ multiplex PCR; TCRdb's copy keeps in-frame clones and lacks some. The sample includes some 2 million clones, 85% to 95% of them seen just once. The chain combines TRBV9 with TRBJ1-5; 8 bases are shared with TRBD1. The sample was naive CD4+ T cells sorted from blood. Subset of the sample: CD45RA+ positively selected. The clonotype was recovered from a man between 18 and 35 years old in good health. CDR3 loop: CASSVVGTGPSYSNQPQHF. DNA for the CDR3: TGTGCCAGCAGCGTAGTAGGGACAGGACCCTCTTATAGCAATCAGCCCCAGCATTTT.